The following is a TCR beta chain sequence with its context. Its target is not known. TCRdb re-derived calls from the reads in MiXCR, one entry per CDR3 protein. The sample holds around 500,000 distinct CDR3 sequences, about 42% seen once. This entry comes from a study of T cell repertoires in cytomegalovirus infection. Study-level information: It was the public TCR beta signatures that indicated both CMV infection and matching HLA type.

Findings and caveats of the study: Across the ex vivo response, the dominant clonotypes were HLA-C-restricted CMV-specific TCR beta clonotypes.

The receptor's source is a human donor in good health (CMV status not recorded). Some clones in this sample may be carry-over from other donors' samples. Sequencing was performed on cultured PBMCs, taken from culture after CMV antigen stimulation.

The CDR3, as DNA: TGTGCCAGCAGTTTGGTTAGCGGGGACGAGGAGACCCAGTACTTC. Amino acid sequence: CASSLVSGDEETQYF. The chain couples TRBV6-1 to TRBJ2-5; 8 positions agree with TRBD2. This CDR3 is 15 amino acids long. The trim removed 5 bases at V and 5 bases at J, leaving 10 bases unmatched. Germline CDR1 and CDR2: MNHNS and SASEGT.